The rows below give T cell receptor beta chains drawn from one sample of a study of blood T cells in healthy people across ages. Each CDR3 protein gets one entry after TCRdb re-called the 5' RACE reads with MiXCR. The data show just under 750,000 distinct CDR3 sequences, around a fifth seen once. Source material: blood. These receptors all stem from a man in his sixties or seventies in good health. Both conserved end residues are part of each CDR3. D genes are given only for firm matches. Not all rows give a size; the values are once, few, many and, for expanded clones, a class.

>TRBJ1-5|few|NA|TRBV9
CASGRQSNQPQHF
TGTGCCAGCGGGCGGCAGAGCAATCAGCCCCAGCATTTT
>TRBJ2-1|few|TRBD2|TRBV5-1
CTSSSMVGGRMNNEQFF
TGCACCAGCAGCTCAATGGTAGGCGGGAGGATGAACAATGAGCAGTTCTTC
>TRBJ2-3|NA|TRBD2|TRBV28
CASTSGGNTDTQYF
TGTGCCAGCACTAGCGGGGGAAACACAGATACGCAGTATTTT
>TRBJ2-2|NA|NA|TRBV11-1
CASSLGGGATGELFF
TGTGCCAGCAGCTTAGGGGGCGGGGCGACCGGGGAGCTGTTTTTT
>TRBJ2-7|NA|NA|TRBV20-1
CSATQTYYEQYF
TGCAGTGCTACGCAGACCTATTACGAGCAGTACTTC
>TRBJ2-5|NA|TRBD2|TRBV6-2/TRBV6-3
CASSGTSVSRGAQYF
TGTGCCAGCAGTGGGACTAGCGTCTCCCGGGGGGCCCAGTACTTC
>TRBJ2-3|NA|NA|TRBV5-1
CASSLVGTDRTDTQYF
TGCGCCAGCAGCTTGGTGGGAACAGACCGAACAGATACGCAGTATTTT
>TRBJ2-3|few|TRBD2|TRBV7-2
CASSRTSGDTDTQYF
TGTGCCAGCAGCCGGACTAGCGGGGACACAGATACGCAGTATTTT
>TRBJ1-5|NA|NA|TRBV7-2
CASSADGRSNPPQHF
TGTGCCAGCAGCGCGGACGGACGGAGCAATCCGCCCCAGCATTTT
>TRBJ2-7|NA|TRBD1|TRBV7-9
CASSLGGQSHEQYF
TGTGCCAGCAGCTTAGGGGGACAGTCCCACGAGCAGTACTTC
>TRBJ2-1|NA|TRBD1|TRBV5-5
CASSPGQANAYNEQFF
TGTGCCAGCAGTCCGGGACAGGCTAATGCCTACAATGAGCAGTTCTTC
>TRBJ2-1|NA|NA|TRBV5-1
CASSLFRTNNEQFF
TGCGCCAGCAGCCTTTTCAGGACGAACAATGAGCAGTTCTTC
>TRBJ1-1|few|TRBD1|TRBV4-1
CASSRGDRNSEAFF
TGCGCCAGCAGCCGGGGGGACAGGAATTCTGAGGCTTTCTTT
>TRBJ1-3|NA|NA|TRBV9
CASSETGGVNTIYF
TGTGCCAGCAGCGAGACAGGAGGCGTAAACACCATATATTTT
>TRBJ2-7|many|NA|TRBV7-9
CASSSNQLSYEQYF
TGTGCCAGCAGCTCGAACCAGTTATCCTACGAGCAGTACTTC
>TRBJ2-5|NA|TRBD2|TRBV7-6
CASSLFGGGQETQYF
TGTGCCAGCAGCTTATTCGGGGGGGGACAAGAGACCCAGTACTTC
>TRBJ2-7|NA|NA|TRBV7-2
CASSTRTASVTYEQYF
TGTGCCAGCAGCACCCGAACGGCTAGCGTAACCTACGAGCAGTACTTC
>TRBJ2-2|NA|NA|TRBV12-3/TRBV12-4
CASSPWGPGELFF
TGTGCCAGCAGTCCCTGGGGTCCAGGGGAGCTGTTTTTT
>TRBJ2-5|few|TRBD2|TRBV4-3
CASSQGSTGGETQYF
TGCGCCAGCAGCCAAGGATCCACCGGGGGGGAGACCCAGTACTTC
>TRBJ1-4|few|NA|TRBV10-3
CAISPRSEEKLFF
TGTGCCATCAGTCCTCGAAGTGAGGAAAAACTGTTTTTT
>TRBJ2-3|many|TRBD2|TRBV29-1
CSGRLAGVTDTQYF
TGCAGCGGTCGACTAGCGGGGGTTACAGATACGCAGTATTTT
>TRBJ1-2|NA|NA|TRBV15
CATSQQFPYGYTF
TGTGCCACCAGTCAACAGTTCCCCTATGGCTACACCTTC